A selection of T cell receptor beta chains follows, all from one sample in a study of identical twins. Using its own MiXCR run on the 5' RACE reads, TCRdb lists one record per CDR3 protein. This repertoire shows about 690,000 distinct CDR3 sequences, around 6.1% found once; its top ten account for 1.5% to 2%. Material: naive T cells sorted from blood. Receptors were obtained from a man younger than 35 in good health. Each CDR3 is given with its conserved first and last residue. Fields, in order: clone size, D gene, V gene, J gene, CDR3 DNA, CDR3 protein. D genes are given only for firm matches. A clone size is listed for some rows: how often the clone was seen (once, few, many), or a class if it is expanded.

clone size: many; D gene: NA; V gene: TRBV20-1; J gene: TRBJ2-3; CDR3 DNA: TGCAGTGCTAGAGATTTCGGGGAAGATACGCAGTATTTT; CDR3 protein: CSARDFGEDTQYF
clone size: many; D gene: TRBD1; V gene: TRBV12-3/TRBV12-4; J gene: TRBJ2-7; CDR3 DNA: TGTGCCAGCAGTCTGACAGGGGCTGGGGTTGAGTACTTC; CDR3 protein: CASSLTGAGVEYF
clone size: many; D gene: TRBD2; V gene: TRBV5-1; J gene: TRBJ2-7; CDR3 DNA: TGCGCCAGCAGCCTTCCCCCCGGGACTAGCGTTGTCTACGAGCAGTACTTC; CDR3 protein: CASSLPPGTSVVYEQYF
clone size: few; D gene: NA; V gene: TRBV5-6; J gene: TRBJ2-7; CDR3 DNA: TGTGCCAGCAGCTTGTCCCCTAAATCAACCTACGAGCAGTACTTC; CDR3 protein: CASSLSPKSTYEQYF
clone size: many; D gene: NA; V gene: TRBV7-8; J gene: TRBJ2-3; CDR3 DNA: TGTGCCAGCAGCTTAGCTACCACAGATACGCAGTATTTT; CDR3 protein: CASSLATTDTQYF
clone size: many; D gene: NA; V gene: TRBV7-2; J gene: TRBJ2-7; CDR3 DNA: TGTGCCAGCAGCCCCCACAGGGAGAACTACGAGCAGTACTTC; CDR3 protein: CASSPHRENYEQYF
clone size: NA; D gene: TRBD1; V gene: TRBV7-9; J gene: TRBJ2-2; CDR3 DNA: TGTGCCAGCGGCACAGGCCGGGACAGAGACACCGGGGAGCTGTTTTTT; CDR3 protein: CASGTGRDRDTGELFF
clone size: NA; D gene: TRBD2; V gene: TRBV2; J gene: TRBJ2-3; CDR3 DNA: TGTGCCAGCAGTGGCCCTAGCGGGATAGCAACAGATACGCAGTATTTT; CDR3 protein: CASSGPSGIATDTQYF
clone size: many; D gene: TRBD1; V gene: TRBV20-1; J gene: TRBJ1-2; CDR3 DNA: TGCAGTGCACTGGGACAGGGGATCCCCTATGGCTACACCTTC; CDR3 protein: CSALGQGIPYGYTF
clone size: many; D gene: TRBD2; V gene: TRBV30; J gene: TRBJ2-1; CDR3 DNA: TGTGCCTGGAGTCTTGGACTAGGGGACAATGAGCAGTTCTTC; CDR3 protein: CAWSLGLGDNEQFF
clone size: many; D gene: TRBD2; V gene: TRBV20-1; J gene: TRBJ2-1; CDR3 DNA: TGCAGTGCTAGAGACCCCGGCGGGACTAGCGAGTTCTTC; CDR3 protein: CSARDPGGTSEFF
clone size: NA; D gene: NA; V gene: TRBV7-2; J gene: TRBJ2-7; CDR3 DNA: TGTGCCAGCAGCTTGCGCTGGGCCCGCTCCTACGAGCAGTACTTC; CDR3 protein: CASSLRWARSYEQYF
clone size: few; D gene: NA; V gene: TRBV12-3/TRBV12-4; J gene: TRBJ2-1; CDR3 DNA: TGTGCCAGCAGTCCCCCCCGATCCCGGGACACCCGCTACAATGAGCAGTTCTTC; CDR3 protein: CASSPPRSRDTRYNEQFF
clone size: NA; D gene: NA; V gene: TRBV20-1; J gene: TRBJ1-1; CDR3 DNA: TGCAGTGCTATAACCCCCCGCGTCCGACAGACAGTCCCCACTGAAGCTTTCTTT; CDR3 protein: CSAITPRVRQTVPTEAFF
clone size: NA; D gene: NA; V gene: TRBV18; J gene: TRBJ1-3; CDR3 DNA: TGTGCCAGCTCACGGGTCACCATATATTTT; CDR3 protein: CASSRVTIYF
clone size: few; D gene: NA; V gene: TRBV2; J gene: TRBJ2-7; CDR3 DNA: TGTGCCAGCACCTCCGGGACGCCAACCTACGAGCAGTACTTC; CDR3 protein: CASTSGTPTYEQYF
clone size: NA; D gene: TRBD1; V gene: TRBV29-1; J gene: TRBJ2-7; CDR3 DNA: TGCAGCGTCGGACAGGTCTCCTCCTACGAGCAGTACTTC; CDR3 protein: CSVGQVSSYEQYF
clone size: NA; D gene: TRBD1; V gene: TRBV11-1; J gene: TRBJ2-1; CDR3 DNA: TGTGCCAGCAGCCTACAGGGGGCAAGGCAGTTCTTC; CDR3 protein: CASSLQGARQFF
clone size: NA; D gene: NA; V gene: TRBV5-1; J gene: TRBJ2-2; CDR3 DNA: TGCGCCAGCAGCTTGGAACAGCCCCCGAACACCGGGGAGCTGTTTTTT; CDR3 protein: CASSLEQPPNTGELFF
clone size: few; D gene: NA; V gene: TRBV30; J gene: TRBJ2-1; CDR3 DNA: TGTGCCTGTCCGGGTGGTTTAAATGAGCAGTTCTTC; CDR3 protein: CACPGGLNEQFF
clone size: many; D gene: NA; V gene: TRBV27; J gene: TRBJ1-1; CDR3 DNA: TGTGCCAGCAGTTTTGGGGTCTCACACACTGAAGCTTTCTTT; CDR3 protein: CASSFGVSHTEAFF
clone size: NA; D gene: NA; V gene: TRBV29-1; J gene: TRBJ2-1; CDR3 DNA: TGCAGCGTTGAAGTCCGGGACTGGTCGAGCTCCTACAATGAGCAGTTCTTC; CDR3 protein: CSVEVRDWSSSYNEQFF
clone size: NA; D gene: NA; V gene: TRBV5-1; J gene: TRBJ1-1; CDR3 DNA: TGCGCCAGCAGCGCCGTCCATTTTTCGGGGAACACTGAAGCTTTCTTT; CDR3 protein: CASSAVHFSGNTEAFF
clone size: NA; D gene: TRBD2; V gene: TRBV5-1; J gene: TRBJ2-1; CDR3 DNA: TGCGCCAGCGGGCCCTGGACCTCGGGAGGATCCTACAATGAGCAGTTCTTC; CDR3 protein: CASGPWTSGGSYNEQFF
clone size: NA; D gene: NA; V gene: TRBV7-2; J gene: TRBJ2-3; CDR3 DNA: TGTGCCAGCACGAACCGTGGGGGGACGCAGTATTTT; CDR3 protein: CASTNRGGTQYF
clone size: many; D gene: NA; V gene: TRBV9; J gene: TRBJ2-5; CDR3 DNA: TGTGCCAGCTCGGGGAAGACCCAGTACTTC; CDR3 protein: CASSGKTQYF
clone size: many; D gene: TRBD2; V gene: TRBV20-1; J gene: TRBJ2-2; CDR3 DNA: TGCAGTGCTCGACTAGCGGGAGGGGCCGGGGAGCTGTTTTTT; CDR3 protein: CSARLAGGAGELFF
clone size: NA; D gene: TRBD1; V gene: TRBV2; J gene: TRBJ1-5; CDR3 DNA: TGTGCCAGCAGTGATAGCTACAGGGGCAGCAATCAGCCCCAGCATTTT; CDR3 protein: CASSDSYRGSNQPQHF
clone size: many; D gene: NA; V gene: TRBV20-1; J gene: TRBJ2-1; CDR3 DNA: TGCAGTGCCAGACCCAGCCAGGAGCAGTTCTTC; CDR3 protein: CSARPSQEQFF
clone size: many; D gene: TRBD1; V gene: TRBV12-3/TRBV12-4; J gene: TRBJ1-5; CDR3 DNA: TGTGCCAGCAGGCCGACAGGGGGTAGCAATCAGCCCCAGCATTTT; CDR3 protein: CASRPTGGSNQPQHF
clone size: many; D gene: NA; V gene: TRBV20-1; J gene: TRBJ1-5; CDR3 DNA: TGCAGTGCTAGGAGAGACGGGATGAAGCATTTT; CDR3 protein: CSARRDGMKHF
clone size: many; D gene: NA; V gene: TRBV4-2; J gene: TRBJ2-6; CDR3 DNA: TGTGCCAGCAGGGTACAGGTGTCTGGGGCCAACGTCCTGACTTTC; CDR3 protein: CASRVQVSGANVLTF
clone size: NA; D gene: NA; V gene: TRBV20-1; J gene: TRBJ1-1; CDR3 DNA: TGCAGGGTAGGCACCGGGACATTGAACACTGAAGCTTTCTTT; CDR3 protein: CRVGTGTLNTEAFF
clone size: NA; D gene: TRBD1; V gene: TRBV7-8; J gene: TRBJ2-7; CDR3 DNA: TGTGCCAGCAGCCCACAGATAGGACAGGTCTACGAGCAGTACTTC; CDR3 protein: CASSPQIGQVYEQYF
clone size: few; D gene: TRBD1; V gene: TRBV25-1; J gene: TRBJ1-2; CDR3 DNA: TGTGCCAGCAGTGAGACAACCGGGACAGGGGGCGCCCATGGCTACACCTTC; CDR3 protein: CASSETTGTGGAHGYTF
clone size: NA; D gene: NA; V gene: TRBV19; J gene: TRBJ1-2; CDR3 DNA: TGTGCCAGTAGAGGCGGGCAGAGGAACTATGGCTACACCTTC; CDR3 protein: CASRGGQRNYGYTF